This TCR beta chain was recorded in a study of blood T cell repertoires in COVID-19. Study-wide context: There were acute and convalescent COVID-19 samples, and they came from the United States, Italy and Spain. Sample material is recorded as cDNA or gDNA derived from T cells, B-cell-depleted T cells, or PBMCs.

As processed by the authors: Reference gene primer amplification gave estimated nucleated cell counts. Sequencing used immunoSEQ multiplex PCR; TCRdb keeps in-frame clones, though not all of them. V and J calls and clone size are those listed in that table; D and trimming were worked out from the DNA. The sample consists of around 170,000 clones, about 80% of them appearing once. The CDR3 spans 16 residues. Germline V gene sequence: CDR1 SGHTA, CDR2 FQGNSA. The ends lost 5 bases at V and 0 bases at J; junction bases unmatched: 4. The chain has TRBV7-2 and TRBJ1-2; TRBD1 matches 12 bases. This TCR was recovered from a man between 65 and 80 years old who had recovered from COVID-19. The sequenced sample consisted of peripheral blood. The CDR3 loop reads CASSRGQGAPNYGYTF. The CDR3 DNA sequence: TGTGCCAGCAGCCGGGGACAGGGGGCCCCTAACTATGGCTACACCTTC.